A single T cell receptor (beta chain) is shown here with its context. Germline V gives CDR1 LGHNA, CDR2 YSLEER. The CDR3 covers 14 residues. The V end was cut by 3 bases, the J end by 7 bases, with 15 bases between. Random hexamers were used to reverse transcribe the RNA input (about 0.5 to 1 ug). The TCR beta CDR3 was amplified by immunoSEQ multiplex PCR across 54 Vbeta, 13 Jbeta. TCRdb processed the immunoSEQ multiplex PCR reads anew with MiXCR; each CDR3 protein has one entry. There are around 300,000 distinct CDR3 sequences in the sample; 65% to 90% occur only once, and around 0.22% lies in the top ten. This sample was taken from a study of CD8 T cells in Susac syndrome. Sequencing of TCR beta was undertaken in CD8+ and CD4+ T cells derived from blood. Negative isolation yielded CD4+ and CD8+ T cells, and FACS enriched TEMRA cells.

The material sequenced was CD8+ T cells from PBMCs. This rearrangement joins TRBV4-3 to TRBJ1-2; D is undetermined. The TCR comes from a human donor with multiple sclerosis. The CDR3 spells CASSHVLRGGGYTF. The CDR3 nucleotides are TGCGCCAGCAGCCATGTATTACGGGGAGGTGGCTACACCTTC.